This TCR beta chain was identified in a study of T cells expressing NK-cell markers (dated by TCRdb to about 2020). Background on the whole study: TCR beta-chain repertoires were profiled in sorted CD3+CD56+NKG2C+, CD3+CD56+NKG2C- and CD3+CD56-NKG2C+ T-cell subsets from several donors. Illumina HiSeq 2000/2500, MiSeq or NextSeq was used to sequence libraries as 2 x 150 bp reads. The study sequenced eight donors, all healthy volunteers chosen at random: three men and five women. Among the eight sequenced donors, seven were HCMV-seropositive and one was HCMV-seronegative.

Here is what the overall study found, with its caveats: Whether the expanded NKG2C-expressing T cell clones were specific for HCMV antigens was left unclear. Those dominant clonotypes were again the most abundant among CD3+CD56-NKG2C+ cells in four donors, at about 28.3-60.1%. In roughly six donors, the dominant CD3+CD56+NKG2C+ clonotypes ranked among the top 10 CD8+ clonotypes, making up about 1.0-7.0% of CD8+ T cells.

The CDR3 spans 13 residues, from the cysteine through the phenylalanine. Only the protein is on record. Taken from the germline V gene (reference sequence), the CDR1 and CDR2 loops are SEHNR and FQNEAQ. TCRdb shows the sequencer as Illumina HiSeq 2000. The TCR beta cDNA libraries were made using 5'RACE template switching, a step that added both a universal primer site and unique molecular identifiers. cDNA synthesis was primed from the TCR beta constant segment, followed by two successive PCR amplification steps. In the paper's pipeline: Reads were demultiplexed and grouped by UMI with MIGEC, and clonotypes were assembled and quantified with MiTCR. To exclude erroneous sequences, any TCR cDNA sequence not supported by at least two reads was discarded. The tcR package was used for downstream repertoire analysis, and clonotypes were matched across fractions by CDR3 nucleotide sequence plus V segment. VDJmatch was used to annotate antigen specificity against VDJdb, with one amino acid substitution in CDR3 allowed. TCRdb reprocessed the reads, reporting each CDR3 protein sequence once and no DNA. For this entry, the V and J calls and clone size follow TCRdb and not the study's own pipeline. The sample's table covers approximately 150,000 distinct CDR3 sequences. The ten largest clones represent about 18% of the sample.

HCMV-specific IgG was detected in serum with a commercial ELISA kit to determine HCMV serostatus. Ficoll density gradient centrifugation was used to isolate peripheral blood mononuclear cells from blood. Note on this clonotype: Which antigen it targets is not known.

The sequenced material came from blood T cells: a sorted CD56 or NKG2C T cell subset, CD4+ or CD8+ T cells, or bulk PBMC T cells (not recorded which). This receptor was identified in a woman between 18 and 70 years old in good health. Here the chain combines TRBV7-9 and TRBJ1-1. The CDR3 region: CASSPMAGSEAFF.